Below, 6 T cell receptor beta chains from the same sample are listed, as sequenced in a study of blood T cells in healthy people across ages. It was with a sample-barcoded 5' primer and a J-beta primer mix that a second PCR of about 7 to 12 cycles was run. TCRdb itself ran the 5' RACE reads through MiXCR, one entry per CDR3 protein. The profile shows approximately 2,000,000 distinct CDR3 sequences, roughly 43% of them singletons. Material for sequencing was blood. Receptor source: a human donor in good health.

In this sample, this clonotype turned up a few times. The chain combines TRBV3-1 with TRBJ2-7; 8 positions match TRBD2. The V segment lost 7 bases and the J segment 2 bases; nucleotides outside the gene matches: 7. CDR1 and CDR2 (germline): LGHDT, YNNKEL (reference sequence). The length of the CDR3 is 14 residues. Written as DNA, the CDR3 is TGTGCCAGCACCCCGGGACTAGAACCCTACGAGCAGTACTTC. Translating it yields CASTPGLEPYEQYF.

The CDR3 region has the DNA TGTGCCACCAGGGATGCGGTGACAGATACGCAGTATTTT. As protein: CATRDAVTDTQYF. The chain has TRBV24-1 and TRBJ2-3; D remains unclear. Germline lookup yields CDR1 KGHDR and CDR2 SFDVKD. The CDR3 consists of 13 residues. Trimming took off 7 bases at V and 3 bases at J, with 10 bases between the two ends.

This clonotype was detected only once. The CDR3 ends on some other residue instead of the conserved phenylalanine or tryptophan, so this is likely a read error. The rearrangement joins TRBV28 to TRBJ1-5; no clear D gene. Germline V gene sequence: CDR1 MDHEN, CDR2 SYDVKM. V was shortened by 5 bases and J by 7 bases, with 9 bases between the two germline ends. This CDR3 has 12 residues. The CDR3 DNA is TGTGCCAGCAGTCCCCGGGGACAGCCCCAGCATTCT. Translating gives CASSPRGQPQHS.

A note on this clonotype: Given a much more abundant clone one base away, this may be a read error. This chain joins TRBV7-2 and TRBJ1-5, with D perhaps TRBD1 (6 bases). This CDR3 has 15 residues. CDR1 is SGHTA, CDR2 FQGNSA, per germline. CDR3 DNA sequence: TGTGCCAGCAGCTTAGAATTCGGGGACAATCGGCCCCAGCATTTT. Amino acids: CASSLEFGDNRPQHF.

This chain connects TRBV29-1 to TRBJ1-2; D may be TRBD1 (5 bases). CDR1 and CDR2 (germline): SQVTM, ANQGSEA. The CDR3 runs to 12 residues. V was clipped by 3 bases and J by 8 bases, with 13 bases between them. As DNA, the CDR3 is TGCAGCGTTGACCCCCAGGGCAAGGGCTACACCTTC. It is translated as CSVDPQGKGYTF. Based on the CDR3 plus reference TRBV29-1 and TRBJ1-2, the full variable domain is SAVISQKPSRDICQRGTSLTIQCQVDSQVTMMFWYRQQPGQSLTLIATANQGSEATYESGFVIDKFPISRPNLTFSTLTVSNMSPEDSSIYLCSVDPQGKGYTFGSGTRLTVV.

The V and J genes are TRBV14 and TRBJ2-5; TRBD2 might be the D (7 bases). Trimming took 2 bases from V and 1 from J, leaving 14 bases between them. The CDR3 spans 16 residues. Germline-derived CDR1 and CDR2 are SGHDN and FVKESK. CDR3 DNA: TGTGCCAGCAGCCAACTCCGGGCGGGGGCCCAAGAGACCCAGTACTTC. Protein product: CASSQLRAGAQETQYF.